These 3 T cell receptor beta chains share one sample of origin, sequenced in a study of shared clonotypes between healthy human individuals. The naive CD8 fraction comprised CD45RO-negative cells positively selected for CCR7 and excluded terminally differentiated effector memory CD45RA+ cells. Sequencing was performed with immunoSEQ multiplex PCR; in TCRdb, only in-frame clones are kept and a portion is missing. The sample holds roughly 2,000,000 clones, about 95% seen once. Specimen: naive CD8+ T cells sorted from blood. The receptors stem from a man aged 18 to 29 in good health.

The chain employs TRBV5-4 and TRBJ2-2; 7 positions agree with TRBD2. CDR1 is SGHNT and CDR2 is YYREEE in the germline V gene (reference sequence). The CDR3 length is 15 residues. J was trimmed by 5 bases and V by 4 bases; bases with no gene match: 8. The CDR3 reads CASSAPGLTTGELFF. CDR3 DNA sequence: TGTGCCAGCAGCGCACCGGGACTAACGACCGGGGAGCTGTTTTTT.

The V call is TRBV4-3, the J call TRBJ1-4; 8 positions agree with TRBD1. The junction had 11 bases not matched to a gene; V was cut back by 3 bases and J by 8 bases. CDR3 size: 16 residues. The germline CDR1 and CDR2 sequences are LGHNA and YSLEER. The CDR3: CASSQARTGPGEKLFF. CDR3 DNA sequence: TGCGCCAGCAGCCAGGCCAGGACAGGGCCGGGCGAAAAACTGTTTTTT.

The V gene is TRBV10-3, the J gene TRBJ2-5; D is perhaps TRBD1 or TRBD2 (6 bases each). With 3 bases removed from V and 3 bases from J, the gap between germline ends came to 14 bases. There are 15 residues in the CDR3. Germline CDR1 ENHRY, CDR2 SYGVKD. DNA for the CDR3: TGTGCCATCAGTGAAAACCCAGGGGAGGAAGAGACCCAGTACTTC. As protein: CAISENPGEEETQYF.